The 27 T cell receptor beta chains given below trace back to one sample, sequenced in a study of T cell repertoires in cytomegalovirus infection. From the reads, TCRdb called clonotypes with MiXCR, one entry per CDR3 protein. The sample has about 530,000 distinct CDR3 sequences, around 27% seen once. The sequenced material came from PBMCs. The receptors stem from a human donor in good health (CMV status not recorded). Some clones in this sample may be carry-over from other donors' samples.

CDR3 coding DNA: TGTGCCAGCAGGGGAGGCGGGATTAATGAAAAACTGTTTTTT. Its translation: CASRGGGINEKLFF. The chain recombines TRBV2 with TRBJ1-4; D gene uncertain. There are 14 residues in the CDR3. Germline CDR1 reads SNHLY; CDR2 reads FYNNEI. Trimming took off 6 bases at V and 4 bases at J, with 12 bases between the two ends.

The chain is built from TRBV6-1 and TRBJ2-7; D remains ambiguous. The germline V and J ends were trimmed by 7 bases and 3 bases, with 7 bases remaining between them. Germline V CDR1 and CDR2: MNHNS, SASEGT. The CDR3 has 11 amino acids. CDR3 DNA: TGTGCCAGCACGGGCAACTACGAGCAGTACGTC. Its protein is CASTGNYEQYV.

This clonotype appeared a few times. The rearrangement joins TRBV6-5 to TRBJ1-6; D is unresolved. Germline V gene sequence: CDR1 MNHEY, CDR2 SVGAGI. With 8 bases removed from V and 14 bases from J, the gap between germline ends came to 31 bases. This CDR3 has 17 amino acids. CDR3 sequence (DNA): TGTGCCAGCGCTGATGAAGACCGGGCGGCCCGAGGAGGAGCCCTCCACTTT. Its translation: CASADEDRAARGGALHF.

This clonotype was seen more than once but under ten times. The rearrangement joins TRBV4-3 to TRBJ2-3, with D possibly TRBD1 on 5 matching bases. Germline values: CDR1 LGHNA, CDR2 YSLEER. The CDR3 totals 15 residues. V was clipped by 4 bases and J by 4 bases, with 15 bases between them. The CDR3 loop reads CASSRTPLGADTQYF. As DNA, the CDR3 is TGCGCCAGCAGCCGAACCCCCCTAGGGGCAGATACGCAGTATTTT.

This clonotype has a handful of counts. The chain recombines TRBV29-1 with TRBJ2-1; 11 bases agree with TRBD1. The CDR3 consists of 13 residues. Germline V gene data show CDR1 as SQVTM and CDR2 as ANQGSEA. The V gene end was trimmed by 7 bases and the J gene end by 9 bases; junction bases not matched to a gene: 8. The DNA of the CDR3 is TGCAGCGGAGGAACCGGGACAGGGGGTGAGCAGTTCTTC. This sequence encodes CSGGTGTGGEQFF.

In its sample, this clonotype was seen once. V is TRBV5-1 and J is TRBJ1-1; the D gene is possibly TRBD1 (5 bases). The germline V and J ends were trimmed by 3 bases and 1 base, with 10 bases remaining between them. In germline, CDR1 is SGHRS, CDR2 YFSETQ. The CDR3 loop spans 14 amino acids. The CDR3 region has the DNA TGCGCCAGCAGCTGGGGAGGGGAGAACACTGAAGCTTTCTTT. Translation: CASSWGGENTEAFF. The whole variable domain, filled in from reference TRBV5-1 and TRBJ1-1, reads KAGVTQTPRYLIKTRGQQVTLSCSPISGHRSVSWYQQTPGQGLQFLFEYFSETQRNKGNFPGRFSGRQFSNSRSEMNVSTLELGDSALYLCASSWGGENTEAFFGQGTRLTVV.

This clonotype was observed a handful of times. The chain carries TRBV11-2 and TRBJ1-5, with a possible D match to TRBD1 (6 bases). Deletions cut 1 base from V and 3 bases from J, with 10 bases between. CDR3 length: 15 residues. CDR1 and CDR2 from the germline V gene are SGHAT and FQNNGV. CDR3 bases: TGTGCCAGCAGCTTAGCCGGACAGTACAATCAGCCCCAGCATTTT. Translation gives CASSLAGQYNQPQHF.

The genes are TRBV24-1 and TRBJ2-2, with D maybe TRBD1 (6 bases). Germline CDR1 and CDR2: KGHDR and SFDVKD. The length of the CDR3 is 16 residues. V lost 3 bases and J 5 bases, leaving 15 bases between the germline ends. The CDR3 coding sequence is TGTGCCACCAGTGATCTACAGGGAAGGGGGACCGGGGAGCTGTTTTTT. It encodes CATSDLQGRGTGELFF.

The rearrangement links TRBV12-3 or TRBV12-4 to TRBJ1-2, with D uncertain. Trimming took off 1 base at V and 3 bases at J, with 12 bases between the two ends. The length of the CDR3 is 15 residues. The CDR3 nucleotides read TGTGCCAGCAGTTTAGTCTCAAATCGGGACTATGGCTACACCTTC. Protein sequence: CASSLVSNRDYGYTF.

This clonotype was detected ten times or more. V is TRBV7-2 and J is TRBJ2-7, with 8 bases aligning to TRBD2. V shed 5 bases and J 0 bases; nucleotides not matched to a gene: 9. Germline V gene data show CDR1 as SGHTA and CDR2 as FQGNSA. This CDR3 is 16 amino acids long. This CDR3 is CASSPELLADSYEQYF. In DNA, the CDR3 is TGTGCCAGCAGCCCGGAATTACTAGCGGACTCCTACGAGCAGTACTTC.

This clonotype was observed many times. V gene TRBV7-2 combines with J gene TRBJ2-1, with 7 nucleotides matching TRBD2. V lost 2 bases, J lost 10 bases, and 5 bases stayed unmatched. The CDR3 is made up of 13 amino acids. Germline V gene lookup returns CDR1 SGHTA and CDR2 FQGNSA. CDR3 sequence: CASSLSVGGEQFF. In DNA, the CDR3 is TGTGCCAGCAGCTTATCGGTGGGAGGGGAGCAGTTCTTC.

This clonotype came up many times. The chain joins TRBV7-2 to TRBJ1-6, with 8 bases matching TRBD1. The CDR3 runs to 15 residues. The germline V gene has CDR1 SGHTA and CDR2 FQGNSA. With V trimmed by 4 bases and J by 9 bases, 8 bases remained unmatched. The CDR3 here is CASSSTTGAGSPLHF. DNA for the CDR3: TGTGCCAGCAGCTCCACGACAGGGGCAGGTTCACCCCTCCACTTT. Drawing the rest from reference TRBV7-2 and TRBJ1-6, the complete variable domain is GAGVSQSPSNKVTEKGKDVELRCDPISGHTALYWYRQSLGQGLEFLIYFQGNSAPDKSGLPSDRFSAERTGGSVSTLTIQRTQQEDSAVYLCASSSTTGAGSPLHFGNGTRLTVT.

This clonotype has just a few counts. The J gene is TRBJ2-1, the V gene TRBV7-2; TRBD1 might be the D (5 bases). V was cut by 2 bases and J by 5 bases, with 10 bases left in between. CDR1 is SGHTA, CDR2 FQGNSA, per germline. This CDR3 has 14 amino acids. The CDR3 nucleotides read TGTGCCAGCAGCTTAAGTAGGGGCCACAATGAGCAGTTCTTC. Translated: CASSLSRGHNEQFF.

This clonotype was recorded a few times. The chain recombines TRBV4-2 with TRBJ1-2, with 7 bases that match TRBD1. V trimming: 0 bases; J trimming: 3 bases; junction bases outside the gene matches: 4. The CDR3 runs 15 residues. Germline CDR1 reads LGHNA; CDR2 reads YNFKEQ. CDR3 DNA: TGTGCCAGCAGCCAAGATACAGGGGCGGACTATGGCTACACCTTC. Translated: CASSQDTGADYGYTF.

This clonotype has a handful of counts. The gene calls are TRBV4-1 and TRBJ2-3; D perhaps matches TRBD1 (5 bases). The germline V gene encodes CDR1 MGHRA and CDR2 YSYEKL. The V and J ends lost 0 bases and 3 bases respectively, with 16 bases between them. The CDR3 spans 17 residues. CDR3 in amino acids: CASSQEDKGVATDTQYF. The CDR3 DNA is TGCGCCAGCAGCCAAGAGGACAAAGGGGTGGCGACAGATACGCAGTATTTT.

Only a few counts were recorded for this clonotype. J is TRBJ1-3 and V is TRBV5-8; TRBD1 might be the D (5 bases). The ends were cut back, 4 bases at V and 0 bases at J, with 11 bases in the middle. This CDR3 comprises 15 residues. Germline CDR1 and CDR2: SGHTS and YDEGEE. The CDR3: CASSRGTDSGNTIYF. The CDR3 coding sequence is TGTGCCAGCAGCCGTGGGACCGACTCTGGAAACACCATATATTTT.

This clonotype was found a few times. The rearrangement links TRBV30 to TRBJ2-1; D perhaps matches TRBD2 (6 bases). The CDR3 totals 11 residues. Germline CDR1 is GTSNPN and CDR2 is SVGIG (reference sequence). Trimming took 5 bases from V and 13 from J, leaving 15 bases between them. In DNA form, the CDR3 reads TGTGCCTGGGGGGACCGGGACTTACAGTTCTTC. Translated, it gives CAWGDRDLQFF.

This clonotype was seen more than once but under ten times. The chain uses TRBV6-6 and TRBJ2-1; the match to TRBD2 covers 8 bases. Trimming cost V 1 base and J 6 bases; bases outside gene matches: 8. In germline, CDR1 is MNHNY, CDR2 SVGAGI (reference sequence). CDR3 length: 16 amino acids. The CDR3, as DNA: TGTGCCAGCAGTTACTTCAGCGGGAGTCTGGGCAATGAGCAGTTCTTC. Translating it yields CASSYFSGSLGNEQFF.

This clonotype occurred a few times. V and J are TRBV4-1 and TRBJ1-4; D remains ambiguous. The V gene lost 1 base and the J gene lost 8 bases, with 14 bases spanning the gap. The CDR3 covers 15 residues. From germline, CDR1 is MGHRA and CDR2 YSYEKL. The CDR3 DNA sequence: TGCGCCAGCAGCCAAGTGGTAGCCGTAGGCGAAAAACTGTTTTTT. It is translated as CASSQVVAVGEKLFF.

This clonotype was detected a few times. The chain combines TRBV20-1 with TRBJ1-5; 10 bases match TRBD1. Germline CDR1 and CDR2: DFQATT and SNEGSKA (reference sequence). V dropped 5 bases and J dropped 0; count of bases not matched to a gene: 1. The CDR3 has 14 residues. The CDR3 reads CSAGTGDSNQPQHF. The CDR3 coding sequence is TGCAGTGCTGGGACAGGGGATAGCAATCAGCCCCAGCATTTT.

This clonotype came up a few times. The V gene is TRBV29-1, the J gene TRBJ2-7; D may be TRBD1 (5 bases). Trimming cost V 6 bases and J 10 bases, with 16 bases left between them. CDR1 is SQVTM, CDR2 ANQGSEA, per germline. The CDR3 contains 11 residues. The CDR3 coding sequence is TGCAGCGTGGAGTCCTCGACAGACCAGTACTTC. This codes for CSVESSTDQYF.

This clonotype was recorded many times. The CDR3 DNA reads as TGTGCCAGCAGCCATTGGGGCGCCAGGGTGGATGAAAAACTGTTTTTT. Translation: CASSHWGARVDEKLFF. J is TRBJ1-4 and V is TRBV7-2; perhaps TRBD1 as D (5 bases). From germline, CDR1 is SGHTA and CDR2 FQGNSA. Trimming left V 5 bases short and J 6 bases short, with 19 bases between. The CDR3 contains 16 residues.

The chain is built from TRBV12-3 or TRBV12-4 and TRBJ2-7, with TRBD1 as a possible D gene (5 bases). This CDR3 contains 14 residues. V lost 6 bases to trimming and J lost 0 bases, with 12 bases between them. In DNA, the CDR3 is TGTGCCAGCAGCCCCAGGGTTAACTCCTACGAGCAGTACTTC. It codes for CASSPRVNSYEQYF.

This clonotype was recorded many times. The chain links TRBV7-2 to TRBJ1-2; 7 positions match TRBD1. J lost 8 bases, V lost 4 bases, and 4 bases had no gene match. This CDR3 has 12 residues. Germline assignment: CDR1 SGHTA and CDR2 FQGNSA. CDR3 sequence: CASSYTTGGYTF. The DNA of the CDR3 is TGTGCCAGCAGCTATACGACAGGGGGCTACACCTTC. The full variable domain, in which reference TRBV7-2 and TRBJ1-2 provide the parts outside the CDR3, is GAGVSQSPSNKVTEKGKDVELRCDPISGHTALYWYRQSLGQGLEFLIYFQGNSAPDKSGLPSDRFSAERTGGSVSTLTIQRTQQEDSAVYLCASSYTTGGYTFGSGTRLTVV.

The J gene is TRBJ2-6, the V gene TRBV3-1; TRBD1 aligns across 10 bases. V trimming: 3 bases; J trimming: 1 base; junction bases outside the gene matches: 6. This CDR3 comprises 18 residues. In germline, CDR1 is LGHDT, CDR2 YNNKEL (reference sequence). CDR3 loop: CASSQAGTGASGANVLTF. CDR3 sequence (DNA): TGTGCCAGCAGCCAGGCCGGGACAGGGGCATCTGGGGCCAACGTCCTGACTTTC.

This CDR3 reads CASRPGLMNTEAFF. CDR3 bases: TGTGCCAGCAGACCAGGCTTAATGAACACTGAAGCTTTCTTT. The chain has TRBV7-2 and TRBJ1-1; no reliable D call. In germline, CDR1 is SGHTA, CDR2 FQGNSA. Deletions cut 6 bases from V and 0 bases from J, with 11 bases between. The length of the CDR3 is 14 residues.

This clonotype was observed once. This chain joins TRBV9 and TRBJ2-5, with D hard to call. Germline CDR1 SGDLS, CDR2 YYNGEE. The ends were cut back, 0 bases at V and 0 bases at J, with 6 bases in the middle. The CDR3 contains 14 residues. The CDR3, as DNA: TGTGCCAGCAGCGTAGGCTCTTACCAAGAGACCCAGTACTTC. Its protein is CASSVGSYQETQYF.